These 21 T cell receptor beta chains came from one sample sequenced in a study of cytotoxic CD8 clonotypes in ibrutinib-treated CLL (dated by TCRdb to 2020 to 2022). The library was generated by the immunoSEQ multiplex PCR assay. What TCRdb holds here is the immuneACCESS table cut down to in-frame rearrangements. Part of the clones is not present; checked against another copy, under half of the missing clones reflect an unresolved V gene, and the others are unexplained. The sample records fewer than 25,000 clones, 75% of which are singletons. Roughly 7.6% of the sample belongs to the ten largest clones. Sequencing was performed on PBMCs, taken before ibrutinib treatment. The receptors derive from a human donor with chronic lymphocytic leukemia.

This chain joins TRBV4-3 and TRBJ1-1, with 10 positions matching TRBD1. Germline CDR1 LGHNA, CDR2 YSLEER. The ends lost 0 bases at V and 0 bases at J; junction bases unmatched: 4. This CDR3 spans 17 amino acids. The CDR3 DNA follows: TGCGCCAGCAGCCAAGATCCGGGACAGGGGATGAACACTGAAGCTTTCTTT. The encoded protein is CASSQDPGQGMNTEAFF.

The chain is built from TRBV30 and TRBJ2-5; the match to TRBD2 covers 12 bases. Trimming took 5 bases from V and 5 from J; bases not matched to a gene: 9. The CDR3 contains 15 residues. Germline V CDR1 and CDR2: GTSNPN, SVGIG (reference sequence). The CDR3 loop is CAWGVTSGRTETQYF. CDR3 bases: TGTGCCTGGGGGGTAACTAGCGGGAGGACGGAGACCCAGTACTTC.

This clone was counted once. The chain couples TRBV15 to TRBJ1-4; D is unresolved. V was trimmed by 1 base and J by 2 bases, leaving 11 bases between them. In germline, CDR1 is LNHNV, CDR2 YYDKDF (reference sequence). This CDR3 is 16 amino acids long. The DNA of the CDR3 is TGTGCCACCAGCAGAGCTCGAATGACTACTAATGAAAAACTGTTTTTT. This encodes CATSRARMTTNEKLFF.

The V call is TRBV4-2, the J call TRBJ1-2; D is uncertain. The CDR3 covers 14 residues. Deletions cut 0 bases from V and 2 bases from J, with 7 bases between. CDR1 and CDR2 (germline): LGHNA, YNFKEQ. CDR3 nucleotides: TGTGCCAGCAGCCAAGAGGCGCGCAACTATGGCTACACCTTC. Its translation: CASSQEARNYGYTF.

The chain employs TRBV18 and TRBJ2-6; the D is unclear. This CDR3 contains 15 residues. The V gene lost 6 bases and the J gene lost 4 bases, with 13 bases spanning the gap. Germline CDR1 and CDR2: KGHSH and LQKENI. The DNA of the CDR3 is TGTGCCAGCTCGACTCAAATGGGAGGGGCCAACGTCCTGACTTTC. It yields the protein CASSTQMGGANVLTF.

The chain links TRBV19 to TRBJ1-5; D is undetermined. The CDR3 is 18 residues long. Germline loops: CDR1 LNHDA, CDR2 SQIVND (reference sequence). V shed 6 bases and J shed 1 base, with 22 bases lying between them. The CDR3 DNA sequence: TGTGCCAGTAGAATGGAGGGATCGGTAGTGAGAAGCAATCAGCCCCAGCATTTT. This sequence encodes CASRMEGSVVRSNQPQHF.

The chain carries TRBV7-2 and TRBJ1-2; D remains unclear. CDR1 is SGHTA and CDR2 is FQGNSA in the germline V gene. CDR3 length equals 13 residues. Trimming removed 1 base from V and 3 bases from J, with 6 bases in between. This CDR3 reads CASSLGNHYGYTF. The CDR3 nucleotides read TGTGCCAGCAGCTTAGGGAACCACTATGGCTACACCTTC.

This clone turned up a few times. This chain connects TRBV4-3 to TRBJ1-4; the D gene is possibly TRBD1 (6 bases). V lost 3 bases and J 4 bases, leaving 6 bases between the germline ends. This CDR3 has 13 residues. Looked up from germline, CDR1 is LGHNA and CDR2 is YSLEER. The CDR3 loop is CASSHRGNEKLFF. The CDR3 DNA follows: TGCGCCAGCAGCCACAGGGGTAATGAAAAACTGTTTTTT.

This chain connects TRBV6-5 to TRBJ2-7, with TRBD1 identical over 7 bases. The CDR3 has 13 residues. V gave up 6 bases and J gave up 4 bases; unmatched junction bases: 6. Germline lookup yields CDR1 MNHEY and CDR2 SVGAGI. The CDR3 sequence: CASSRGQKYEQYF. The CDR3 DNA is TGTGCCAGCAGCCGGGGACAGAAATACGAGCAGTACTTC.

The rearrangement joins TRBV6-6 to TRBJ2-4; D possibly corresponds to TRBD1 (5 bases). The V and J ends lost 6 bases and 5 bases respectively, with 11 bases between them. Germline lookup yields CDR1 MNHNY and CDR2 SVGAGI (reference sequence). The CDR3 runs to 13 residues. The CDR3 is CASSDSRQNIQYF. CDR3 nucleotides: TGTGCCAGCAGCGACAGCCGACAAAACATTCAGTACTTC.

This chain connects TRBV21-1 to TRBJ2-3. TRBV21-1 is deemed a pseudogene. This CDR3 is 16 amino acids long. CDR3 region: CASSKPVSDHTDTQYF. CDR3 sequence (DNA): TGTGCCAGCAGCAAACCCGTCTCTGACCACACAGATACGCAGTATTTT.

The chain carries TRBV18 and TRBJ2-5, with 9 bases aligning to TRBD2. The CDR3 extends over 18 amino acids. Per germline, CDR1 KGHSH and CDR2 LQKENI. With V trimmed by 0 bases and J by 4 bases, 12 bases remained unmatched. Here the CDR3 reads CASSPPFGSGGRPETQYF. In DNA form, the CDR3 reads TGTGCCAGCTCACCACCCTTTGGTAGCGGGGGCCGGCCAGAGACCCAGTACTTC.

This clone was observed a single time. This chain joins TRBV7-2 and TRBJ2-7, with D possibly TRBD2 on 5 matching bases. The V and J ends lost 0 bases and 3 bases respectively, with 12 bases between them. Germline CDR1 reads SGHTA; CDR2 reads FQGNSA. The CDR3 covers 15 residues. The CDR3 region has the DNA TGTGCCAGCAGCTTAGCGGCTAGCTTCTTCTACGAGCAGTACTTC. Translation gives CASSLAASFFYEQYF. Supplemented by reference TRBV7-2 and TRBJ2-7, the full variable domain reads GAGVSQSPSNKVTEKGKDVELRCDPISGHTALYWYRQSLGQGLEFLIYFQGNSAPDKSGLPSDRFSAERTGGSVSTLTIQRTQQEDSAVYLCASSLAASFFYEQYFGPGTRLTVT.

This chain links TRBV4-3 with TRBJ2-7; the D is unclear. V lost 1 base, J lost 0 bases, and 13 bases lay in between. Per germline, CDR1 LGHNA and CDR2 YSLEER. The CDR3 has 16 residues. Here the CDR3 reads CASSQVVALSSYEQYF. The DNA of the CDR3 is TGCGCCAGCAGCCAAGTGGTAGCACTTAGCTCCTACGAGCAGTACTTC.

The V gene is TRBV9, the J gene TRBJ1-1, with D unclear. Germline V gives CDR1 SGDLS, CDR2 YYNGEE. V was shortened by 0 bases and J by 0 bases, with 12 bases between the two germline ends. This CDR3 spans 16 amino acids. CDR3 residues: CASSVANGRMNTEAFF. The CDR3 coding sequence is TGTGCCAGCAGCGTAGCTAACGGAAGGATGAACACTGAAGCTTTCTTT.

This clone was seen once. The V gene is TRBV27, the J gene TRBJ1-2; 7 bases align to TRBD1. Trimming removed 4 bases from V and 7 bases from J; junction bases left unmatched: 12. The CDR3 sequence is 15 residues long. Germline CDR1 MNHEY, CDR2 SMNVEV (reference sequence). In DNA, the CDR3 is TGTGCCAGCAGTTACCAACCGCAGGGGGTTGGTGGCTACACCTTC. It specifies CASSYQPQGVGGYTF.

This clone was counted only a few times. The chain has TRBV5-6 and TRBJ2-1; maybe TRBD2 (5 bases). Looked up from germline, CDR1 is SGHDT and CDR2 is YYEEEE. The CDR3 runs 14 residues. The germline V and J ends were trimmed by 2 bases and 0 bases, with 6 bases remaining between them. The CDR3 coding sequence is TGTGCCAGCAGCTTTGGGAGCTCCTACAATGAGCAGTTCTTC. Residues: CASSFGSSYNEQFF.

This clone was picked up a small number of times. The chain joins TRBV14 to TRBJ1-6; unclear D gene. CDR3 length: 15 residues. CDR1 and CDR2 (germline): SGHDN, FVKESK. V lost 4 bases and J lost 4, with 11 bases in between. This chain's CDR3 is CASSPPGLYNSPLHF. As DNA, the CDR3 is TGTGCCAGCAGCCCCCCCGGCTTATATAATTCACCCCTCCACTTT.

This clone was counted between two and nine times. This chain uses TRBV9 with TRBJ1-5; D uncertain. The ends were cut back, 4 bases at V and 0 bases at J, with 11 bases in the middle. The CDR3 extends over 15 amino acids. Germline V gene sequence: CDR1 SGDLS, CDR2 YYNGEE. CDR3 sequence reads: CASSISDGSNQPQHF. CDR3 in DNA: TGTGCCAGCAGCATCTCGGACGGTAGCAATCAGCCCCAGCATTTT. The full variable domain, completed using reference TRBV9 and TRBJ1-5, is DSGVTQTPKHLITATGQRVTLRCSPRSGDLSVYWYQQSLDQGLQFLIQYYNGEERAKGNILERFSAQQFPDLHSELNLSSLELGDSALYFCASSISDGSNQPQHFGDGTRLSIL.

This chain uses TRBV5-7 with TRBJ1-1, with a weak D call TRBD1 (5 bases). TRBV5-7 has ORF status, its function being uncertain. Trimming shortened V by 2 bases and J by 5 bases, and 10 bases separated the two germline ends. This CDR3 region has 13 residues. The CDR3 region is CASSFGAQTEAFF. DNA of the CDR3: TGTGCCAGCAGCTTTGGGGCGCAGACTGAAGCTTTCTTT.

This chain joins TRBV2 and TRBJ1-1, with D possibly being TRBD1 (5 bases). The CDR3 is 15 residues long. Trimming removed 4 bases at V and 4 bases at J, with 16 bases between. Germline V gene data show CDR1 as SNHLY and CDR2 as FYNNEI. CDR3 in amino acids: CASSGDQGRGTEAFF. The CDR3 coding sequence is TGTGCCAGCAGTGGCGACCAGGGTCGTGGCACTGAAGCTTTCTTT.